This is a list of T cell receptor beta chains from one sample in a study of human versus mouse CDR3 diversity and MHC coevolution. Using immunoSEQ multiplex PCR, the repertoire was profiled, and TCRdb retains in-frame clones only, with some absent. This sample has approximately 81,000 clones; around 93% occur once, and the top ten carry 1.2% to 1.5%. The sample consisted of naive CD4+ T cells from blood. The receptors stem from a person aged 30-70 years in good health. The CDR3 runs from the conserved cysteine through the conserved F or W. Each record gives: clone size, J gene, V gene, D gene, CDR3 DNA, CDR3 protein. The D gene is left open where the match is weak. Some rows mark clone size as missing; the rest say once, few, many or name a class of expanded clone.

clone size: .
J gene: TRBJ2-5
V gene: TRBV30
D gene: .
CDR3 DNA: TGTGCCTGGAGCGACGGTTGGGGCAAAGAGACCCAGTACTTC
CDR3 protein: CAWSDGWGKETQYF

clone size: .
J gene: TRBJ2-5
V gene: TRBV5-1
D gene: TRBD1
CDR3 DNA: TGCGCCAGCAGCCTAGCCGGGACAGGGGGGGGAGAGACCCAGTACTTC
CDR3 protein: CASSLAGTGGGETQYF

clone size: .
J gene: TRBJ2-7
V gene: TRBV5-1
D gene: TRBD2
CDR3 DNA: TGCGCCAGCAGCCGGGGGGGCACTAGCGAAACCTACGAGCAGTACTTC
CDR3 protein: CASSRGGTSETYEQYF

clone size: .
J gene: TRBJ2-1
V gene: TRBV6-6
D gene: .
CDR3 DNA: TGTGCCAGCAGTTACAGGGGACTCGGAACCTACAATGAGCAGTTCTTC
CDR3 protein: CASSYRGLGTYNEQFF

clone size: .
J gene: TRBJ1-1
V gene: TRBV5-1
D gene: TRBD1
CDR3 DNA: TGCGCCAGCAGCCCAGGGACAGGGGGCGAGGCTTTCTTT
CDR3 protein: CASSPGTGGEAFF

clone size: .
J gene: TRBJ1-5
V gene: TRBV6-1
D gene: TRBD1
CDR3 DNA: TGTGCCAGTCGACAGGGAGATCAGCCCCAGCATTTT
CDR3 protein: CASRQGDQPQHF

clone size: .
J gene: TRBJ2-2
V gene: TRBV9
D gene: TRBD1
CDR3 DNA: TGTGCCAGCAGCTCACTCCGGACAGGGACGAACACCGGGGAGCTGTTTTTT
CDR3 protein: CASSSLRTGTNTGELFF

clone size: .
J gene: TRBJ2-1
V gene: TRBV5-1
D gene: TRBD2
CDR3 DNA: TGCGCCAGCAGCTTAGCGGGGAGCTCCTACAATGAGCAGTTCTTC
CDR3 protein: CASSLAGSSYNEQFF

clone size: .
J gene: TRBJ2-7
V gene: TRBV27
D gene: .
CDR3 DNA: TGTGCCACCCCCGCGGAGGAGATCTCCTACGAGCAGTACTTC
CDR3 protein: CATPAEEISYEQYF

clone size: .
J gene: TRBJ2-3
V gene: TRBV27
D gene: TRBD2
CDR3 DNA: TGTGCCAGCAGTTTTGCGACTAGCGGATACACAGATACGCAGTATTTT
CDR3 protein: CASSFATSGYTDTQYF

clone size: .
J gene: TRBJ2-3
V gene: TRBV7-9
D gene: TRBD2
CDR3 DNA: TGTGCCAGCAGCTTTCTCGCGGGGGGGTCAAAAGATACGCAGTATTTT
CDR3 protein: CASSFLAGGSKDTQYF

clone size: .
J gene: TRBJ1-5
V gene: TRBV5-1
D gene: .
CDR3 DNA: TGCGCCAGCAGCTTGGGGGAGGATAGCAATCAGCCCCAGCATTTT
CDR3 protein: CASSLGEDSNQPQHF

clone size: .
J gene: TRBJ2-4
V gene: TRBV2
D gene: TRBD2
CDR3 DNA: TGTGCCAGCAGACTAGCGGTGCTAGCCAAAAACATTCAGTACTTC
CDR3 protein: CASRLAVLAKNIQYF

clone size: .
J gene: TRBJ1-2
V gene: TRBV5-1
D gene: TRBD1
CDR3 DNA: TGCGCCAGCAGCCCCACGGGACAGCCTAACTATGGCTACACCTTC
CDR3 protein: CASSPTGQPNYGYTF

clone size: .
J gene: TRBJ1-5
V gene: TRBV9
D gene: .
CDR3 DNA: TGTGCCAGCAGCACCGCCGGGGGGGTCGGTCAGCCCCAGCATTTT
CDR3 protein: CASSTAGGVGQPQHF

clone size: .
J gene: TRBJ2-2
V gene: TRBV5-1
D gene: TRBD1
CDR3 DNA: TGCGCCAGCAGCACAGAGACAGGGATAGGCGGGGAGCTGTTTTTT
CDR3 protein: CASSTETGIGGELFF

clone size: .
J gene: TRBJ2-1
V gene: TRBV5-1
D gene: TRBD1
CDR3 DNA: TGCGCCAGCAGCCTGGACAGGGAGTTGGACAATGAGCAGTTCTTC
CDR3 protein: CASSLDRELDNEQFF

clone size: .
J gene: TRBJ1-1
V gene: TRBV5-1
D gene: .
CDR3 DNA: TGCGCCAGCAGCTTGTTAGGAGTACTAGAAGCTTTCTTT
CDR3 protein: CASSLLGVLEAFF

clone size: .
J gene: TRBJ2-7
V gene: TRBV18
D gene: TRBD2
CDR3 DNA: TGTGCCAGCTCGCCTATGACTAGCGGGGCGAGCTACGAGCAGTACTTC
CDR3 protein: CASSPMTSGASYEQYF

clone size: .
J gene: TRBJ2-3
V gene: TRBV27
D gene: TRBD2
CDR3 DNA: TGTGCCAGCAGTTTCTCCATCCGACTAGCGGGAGGGGCAGATACGCAGTATTTT
CDR3 protein: CASSFSIRLAGGADTQYF

clone size: .
J gene: TRBJ1-5
V gene: TRBV6-5
D gene: .
CDR3 DNA: TGTGCCAGCAGTGCCCAGGGATCGGAGTGGCAGCCCCAGCATTTT
CDR3 protein: CASSAQGSEWQPQHF

clone size: .
J gene: TRBJ2-7
V gene: TRBV6-1
D gene: .
CDR3 DNA: TGTGCCAGCAGTGGCGACTACATCTACGAGCAGTACTTC
CDR3 protein: CASSGDYIYEQYF

clone size: .
J gene: TRBJ2-2
V gene: TRBV18
D gene: .
CDR3 DNA: TGTGCCAGCTCACACTACACCGGGGAGCTGTTTTTT
CDR3 protein: CASSHYTGELFF

clone size: .
J gene: TRBJ1-1
V gene: TRBV7-2
D gene: .
CDR3 DNA: TGTGCCAGCAGCTTAGAGGCAGGTTGGAGGCCTGAAGCTTTCTTT
CDR3 protein: CASSLEAGWRPEAFF

clone size: .
J gene: TRBJ2-1
V gene: TRBV6-4
D gene: .
CDR3 DNA: TGTGCCAGCAGTGACTCGAGGGAAAATGAGCAGTTCTTC
CDR3 protein: CASSDSRENEQFF

clone size: .
J gene: TRBJ1-1
V gene: TRBV9
D gene: .
CDR3 DNA: TGTGCCAGCAGCGCCTCGACAGGCTTGAACACTGAAGCTTTCTTT
CDR3 protein: CASSASTGLNTEAFF

clone size: .
J gene: TRBJ2-5
V gene: TRBV19
D gene: .
CDR3 DNA: TGTGCCAGTAGTATGGTCCGGGATCGAGAGACCCAGTACTTC
CDR3 protein: CASSMVRDRETQYF

clone size: .
J gene: TRBJ1-2
V gene: TRBV6-6
D gene: .
CDR3 DNA: TGTGCCAGCAGTCCCCCGACAGCAATTTATGGCTACACCTTC
CDR3 protein: CASSPPTAIYGYTF

clone size: .
J gene: TRBJ1-6
V gene: TRBV27
D gene: TRBD1
CDR3 DNA: TGTGCCAGCAGTTACAGGGGAAGCTCCTATAATTCACCCCTCCACTTT
CDR3 protein: CASSYRGSSYNSPLHF

clone size: .
J gene: TRBJ2-2
V gene: TRBV15
D gene: TRBD1
CDR3 DNA: TGTGCCACCAGCAGAGGGGGGACAGGGGGCAGGAACACCGGGGAGCTGTTTTTT
CDR3 protein: CATSRGGTGGRNTGELFF

clone size: .
J gene: TRBJ2-1
V gene: TRBV11-3
D gene: TRBD1
CDR3 DNA: TGTGCCAGCAGCTCCGGACAGGTCAATGAGCAGTTCTTC
CDR3 protein: CASSSGQVNEQFF

clone size: .
J gene: TRBJ1-4
V gene: TRBV28
D gene: .
CDR3 DNA: TGTGCCAGCAGTTTGGGGCAAACAGGAATTGGTGAAAAACTGTTTTTT
CDR3 protein: CASSLGQTGIGEKLFF

clone size: .
J gene: TRBJ1-1
V gene: TRBV28
D gene: .
CDR3 DNA: TGTGCCAGCAGTACTCCGGGACGGAGGGCCTTGAACACTGAAGCTTTCTTT
CDR3 protein: CASSTPGRRALNTEAFF

clone size: .
J gene: TRBJ2-7
V gene: TRBV7-8
D gene: .
CDR3 DNA: TGTGCCAGCAGCTTACTCGGGACTCCATCCTCCTACGAGCAGTACTTC
CDR3 protein: CASSLLGTPSSYEQYF

clone size: .
J gene: TRBJ2-3
V gene: TRBV4-3
D gene: TRBD2
CDR3 DNA: TGCGCCAGCAGCCAAGACCCAGCGGGGAGGGATACGCAGTATTTT
CDR3 protein: CASSQDPAGRDTQYF

clone size: .
J gene: TRBJ2-7
V gene: TRBV5-1
D gene: .
CDR3 DNA: TGCGCCAGCAGCTTGGGGACAGCGAACTACGAGCAGTACTTC
CDR3 protein: CASSLGTANYEQYF

clone size: .
J gene: TRBJ2-7
V gene: TRBV7-9
D gene: .
CDR3 DNA: TGTGCCAGCAGCCGGGACTTACGCTACGAGCAGTACTTC
CDR3 protein: CASSRDLRYEQYF

clone size: .
J gene: TRBJ2-7
V gene: TRBV19
D gene: .
CDR3 DNA: TGTGCCAGTACCTCGCCGGGACTCCACTACGAGCAGTACTTC
CDR3 protein: CASTSPGLHYEQYF

clone size: .
J gene: TRBJ1-1
V gene: TRBV6-6
D gene: TRBD1
CDR3 DNA: TGTGCCAGCAGTCACGGGACAGGGGTTGTGGACACTGAAGCTTTCTTT
CDR3 protein: CASSHGTGVVDTEAFF

clone size: .
J gene: TRBJ2-7
V gene: TRBV10-2
D gene: TRBD1
CDR3 DNA: TGCGCCAGCAGTGAGAGTAAACTCCAGGGGGAACCCTCCTACGAGCAGTACTTC
CDR3 protein: CASSESKLQGEPSYEQYF

clone size: once
J gene: TRBJ2-1
V gene: TRBV5-1
D gene: .
CDR3 DNA: TGCGCCAGCAGCTCCCAGCCAGGGAACAATGAGCAGTTCTTC
CDR3 protein: CASSSQPGNNEQFF

clone size: .
J gene: TRBJ2-5
V gene: TRBV4-3
D gene: TRBD2
CDR3 DNA: TGCGCCAGCAGCCAAGGGAGCGGGGGGCCCCAAGAGACCCAGTACTTC
CDR3 protein: CASSQGSGGPQETQYF

clone size: .
J gene: TRBJ1-1
V gene: TRBV5-1
D gene: .
CDR3 DNA: TGCGCCAGCAGCTACCAGGGTACGGACACTGAAGCTTTCTTT
CDR3 protein: CASSYQGTDTEAFF

clone size: .
J gene: TRBJ1-2
V gene: TRBV30
D gene: TRBD1
CDR3 DNA: TGTGCCTGGAGGGGACAGGAGGGATATGGCTACGCCTTC
CDR3 protein: CAWRGQEGYGYAF

clone size: once
J gene: TRBJ2-5
V gene: TRBV5-1
D gene: .
CDR3 DNA: TGCGCCAGCAGCGCGGTCACAACATCCATGGAGACCCAGTACTTC
CDR3 protein: CASSAVTTSMETQYF

clone size: .
J gene: TRBJ2-1
V gene: TRBV6-1
D gene: TRBD2
CDR3 DNA: TGTGCCAGCAGTGCCTCCGGGGGACTAGCGGGAGCCGGGCAGTTCTTC
CDR3 protein: CASSASGGLAGAGQFF

clone size: .
J gene: TRBJ2-3
V gene: TRBV2
D gene: .
CDR3 DNA: TGTGCCAGCAGTGAAGGGGGCCCCCTGATAGATACGCAGTATTTT
CDR3 protein: CASSEGGPLIDTQYF

clone size: .
J gene: TRBJ2-2
V gene: TRBV5-1
D gene: TRBD2
CDR3 DNA: TGCGCCAGCAGCTTGGGACTAGCGAACGGGGAGCTGTTTTTT
CDR3 protein: CASSLGLANGELFF

clone size: .
J gene: TRBJ1-1
V gene: TRBV6-5
D gene: .
CDR3 DNA: TGTGCCAGCAGTTATAGGGCCGGGGGTGAAGCTTTCTTT
CDR3 protein: CASSYRAGGEAFF

clone size: .
J gene: TRBJ2-5
V gene: TRBV18
D gene: .
CDR3 DNA: TGTGCCAGCTCACCACCGGGCGGGCAGGATCAACAAGAGACCCAGTACTTC
CDR3 protein: CASSPPGGQDQQETQYF

clone size: .
J gene: TRBJ1-1
V gene: TRBV7-8
D gene: TRBD1
CDR3 DNA: TGTGCCAGCAGCCTGGGACAGGCCGGGAACACTGAAGCTTTCTTT
CDR3 protein: CASSLGQAGNTEAFF

clone size: .
J gene: TRBJ1-1
V gene: TRBV7-2
D gene: TRBD1
CDR3 DNA: TGTGCCAGCAGCTCCCAAAACAGGGGGACTGAAGCTTTCTTT
CDR3 protein: CASSSQNRGTEAFF

clone size: .
J gene: TRBJ2-7
V gene: TRBV7-2
D gene: .
CDR3 DNA: TGTGCCAGCATGCCGCAGGGCCCTCTCTACGAGCAGTACTTC
CDR3 protein: CASMPQGPLYEQYF

clone size: once
J gene: TRBJ1-1
V gene: TRBV9
D gene: .
CDR3 DNA: TGTGCCAGCAGCGTAGACCGGGGTGCGGCTTTCTTT
CDR3 protein: CASSVDRGAAFF